This T cell receptor (beta chain) was observed in a study of T cell responses to AZD1222 COVID-19 vaccine. Regarding the study as a whole: In a largely white British group with more females than males, clonal diversity was possibly underestimated.

The assay was immunoSEQ multiplex PCR, and TCRdb's table has in-frame clones only and misses some. The repertoire holds 90,000 to 110,000 clones, with 90% to 95% as singletons. Remarks on this clone: Its cognate antigen is unknown.

The CDR3 has 17 residues. V shed 2 bases and J 9 bases; nucleotides not matched to a gene: 11. Germline assignment: CDR1 MDHEN and CDR2 SYDVKM. Material: peripheral blood, obtained on day 0 of AZD1222 vaccination. The receptor was derived from an adult in good health. The chain uses TRBV28 and TRBJ1-6, with 9 bases aligning to TRBD1. The CDR3 DNA reads TGTGCCAGCAGTTTACTCCCTGGACAGGGGATGGGTTCACCCCTCCACTTT. Translating it yields CASSLLPGQGMGSPLHF.